Shown below are 15 T cell receptor beta chains from a single sample sequenced in a study of memory CD4+ T cells and cytomegalovirus serostatus. Libraries were prepared by immunoSEQ multiplex PCR; TCRdb keeps only in-frame clonotypes and omits some of them. The repertoire includes tens of thousands of clones, about 75% of them detected once, and 0.63% sits in the top ten. Single viable CD3+CD4+CD8-CD45RO+ cells were sorted as the memory CD4+ T cells. Sequencing input: memory CD4+ T cells from blood. Receptors were obtained from an adult in good health and CMV-seronegative. Some clones in this sample may be carry-over from other donors' samples.

The chain recombines TRBV6-1 with TRBJ1-5; D not certain. Trimming cost V 6 bases and J 1 base, with 10 bases left between them. The CDR3 spans 14 residues. The germline gives CDR1 MNHNS, CDR2 SASEGT. CDR3 sequence: CASSPSGSNQPQHF. In nucleotides, the CDR3 is TGTGCCAGCAGCCCGAGTGGGAGCAATCAGCCCCAGCATTTT.

This clone appeared a few times. The genes are TRBV30 and TRBJ1-5; no clear D gene. Germline V gene sequence: CDR1 GTSNPN, CDR2 SVGIG (reference sequence). Trimming stripped 4 bases from V and 0 bases from J, with 7 bases between. The CDR3 is made up of 13 amino acids. This CDR3 is CAWTRDSNQPQHF. The CDR3 coding sequence is TGTGCCTGGACGCGTGATAGCAATCAGCCCCAGCATTTT.

The chain uses TRBV30 and TRBJ2-1; no clear D gene. Trimming took 0 bases from V and 4 from J, leaving 7 bases between them. The CDR3 loop spans 13 amino acids. CDR1 is GTSNPN, CDR2 SVGIG, per germline (reference sequence). CDR3 in amino acids: CAWSVLQYNEQFF. The CDR3 region has the DNA TGTGCCTGGAGTGTACTACAGTACAATGAGCAGTTCTTC. Filled out from reference TRBV30 and TRBJ2-1, the complete variable domain reads SQTIHQWPATLVQPVGSPLSLECTVEGTSNPNLYWYRQAAGRGLQLLFYSVGIGQISSEVPQNLSASRPQDRQFILSSKKLLLSDSGFYLCAWSVLQYNEQFFGPGTRLTVL.

This clone was counted between two and nine times. V and J are TRBV9 and TRBJ2-3; D unresolved. This CDR3 comprises 16 residues. V lost 4 bases, J lost 4 bases, and 19 bases lay in between. Germline V CDR1 and CDR2: SGDLS, YYNGEE. CDR3 amino acids: CASSLNDGRAADTQYF. CDR3 in DNA: TGTGCCAGCAGCCTGAATGACGGAAGGGCGGCAGATACGCAGTATTTT.

The chain joins TRBV11-2 to TRBJ1-2, with 7 bases that match TRBD1. J was trimmed by 4 bases and V by 5 bases; bases with no gene match: 4. The CDR3 is 13 residues long. Germline-derived CDR1 and CDR2 are SGHAT and FQNNGV. CDR3 nucleotides: TGTGCCAGCAGCCCGGGACAGTTCTATGGCTACACCTTC. This codes for CASSPGQFYGYTF.

The chain combines TRBV4-2 with TRBJ2-1, with D possibly being TRBD1 (5 bases). The germline V gene has CDR1 LGHNA and CDR2 YNFKEQ. V was trimmed by 1 base and J by 8 bases, leaving 9 bases between them. The CDR3 loop spans 13 amino acids. Here the CDR3 reads CASSQVVRDEQFF. For the CDR3, the DNA is TGTGCCAGCAGCCAAGTTGTCAGGGATGAGCAGTTCTTC.

The chain employs TRBV30 and TRBJ1-5; D not certain. Germline-derived CDR1 and CDR2 are GTSNPN and SVGIG (reference sequence). The CDR3 is made up of 14 amino acids. Trimming removed 0 bases at V and 0 bases at J, with 6 bases between. The DNA of the CDR3 is TGTGCCTGGAGTGTAACTTATAGCAATCAGCCCCAGCATTTT. Translating it yields CAWSVTYSNQPQHF.

This clone is a singleton in its sample. The rearrangement joins TRBV5-1 to TRBJ1-1; no firm D call. Germline assignment: CDR1 SGHRS and CDR2 YFSETQ. Trimming left V 3 bases short and J 6 bases short, with 18 bases between. This CDR3 has 15 residues. The CDR3, as DNA: TGCGCCAGCAGCTCCGGGAGTTTGTCTGGGGCTGAAGCTTTCTTT. Translating gives CASSSGSLSGAEAFF.

This clone occurred once. The chain combines TRBV5-6 with TRBJ1-1; 9 bases map to TRBD1. The junction had 8 bases not matched to a gene; V was cut back by 3 bases and J by 5 bases. The CDR3 is 15 residues long. Germline values: CDR1 SGHDT, CDR2 YYEEEE. CDR3 amino acids: CASSSTGQGKTEAFF. The CDR3 DNA reads TGTGCCAGCAGCTCCACGGGACAGGGTAAAACTGAAGCTTTCTTT.

The V call is TRBV5-1, the J call TRBJ1-6, with 8 bases matching TRBD1. Germline V gene sequence: CDR1 SGHRS, CDR2 YFSETQ. This CDR3 has 14 residues. The trim removed 6 bases at V and 8 bases at J, leaving 7 bases unmatched. The CDR3 spells CASTDRGGDSPLHF. DNA for the CDR3: TGCGCCAGCACCGACAGGGGTGGCGATTCACCCCTCCACTTT. Drawing the rest from reference TRBV5-1 and TRBJ1-6, the complete variable domain is KAGVTQTPRYLIKTRGQQVTLSCSPISGHRSVSWYQQTPGQGLQFLFEYFSETQRNKGNFPGRFSGRQFSNSRSEMNVSTLELGDSALYLCASTDRGGDSPLHFGNGTRLTVT.

The CDR3 DNA is TGCGCCAGCAGCTTGGCCCTGGGCGGCTCCTACGAGCAGTACTTC. It encodes CASSLALGGSYEQYF. The chain couples TRBV5-1 to TRBJ2-7; D gene uncertain. The germline gives CDR1 SGHRS, CDR2 YFSETQ. V was clipped by 0 bases and J by 0 bases, with 10 bases between them. The CDR3 is 15 residues long.

The V gene is TRBV18, the J gene TRBJ1-2; D gene ambiguous. Trimming cost V 3 bases and J 5 bases, with 13 bases left between them. In germline, CDR1 is KGHSH, CDR2 LQKENI. The CDR3 runs 14 residues. The CDR3, as DNA: TGTGCCAGCTCACCGGAAGCTCGGGGTTATGGCTACACCTTC. This translates into CASSPEARGYGYTF.

This clone was counted only a few times. The chain uses TRBV2 and TRBJ2-4; D gene uncertain. V dropped 4 bases and J dropped 6 bases, with 16 bases sitting between them. The germline CDR1 and CDR2 sequences are SNHLY and FYNNEI. This CDR3 region has 15 residues. The CDR3 DNA reads as TGTGCCAGCAGTGGGATATGGGGATCCGGAAACATTCAGTACTTC. This codes for CASSGIWGSGNIQYF.

In its sample, this clone was seen a few times. V and J are TRBV5-1 and TRBJ1-1; D is uncertain. The germline V and J ends were trimmed by 7 bases and 0 bases, with 10 bases remaining between them. The CDR3 has 13 amino acids. Looked up from germline, CDR1 is SGHRS and CDR2 is YFSETQ. CDR3 sequence reads: CASQRGMNTEAFF. The DNA of the CDR3 is TGCGCCAGCCAGAGAGGGATGAACACTGAAGCTTTCTTT.

The rearrangement uses TRBV7-2 and TRBJ2-7; 8 bases are shared with TRBD1. V lost 5 bases, J lost 2 bases, and 5 bases stayed unmatched. CDR3 length: 14 amino acids. Germline V gene data show CDR1 as SGHTA and CDR2 as FQGNSA. The CDR3 nucleotides are TGTGCCAGCAGCCCGGACAGGGCTGCCTACGAGCAGTACTTC. Translated, it gives CASSPDRAAYEQYF.